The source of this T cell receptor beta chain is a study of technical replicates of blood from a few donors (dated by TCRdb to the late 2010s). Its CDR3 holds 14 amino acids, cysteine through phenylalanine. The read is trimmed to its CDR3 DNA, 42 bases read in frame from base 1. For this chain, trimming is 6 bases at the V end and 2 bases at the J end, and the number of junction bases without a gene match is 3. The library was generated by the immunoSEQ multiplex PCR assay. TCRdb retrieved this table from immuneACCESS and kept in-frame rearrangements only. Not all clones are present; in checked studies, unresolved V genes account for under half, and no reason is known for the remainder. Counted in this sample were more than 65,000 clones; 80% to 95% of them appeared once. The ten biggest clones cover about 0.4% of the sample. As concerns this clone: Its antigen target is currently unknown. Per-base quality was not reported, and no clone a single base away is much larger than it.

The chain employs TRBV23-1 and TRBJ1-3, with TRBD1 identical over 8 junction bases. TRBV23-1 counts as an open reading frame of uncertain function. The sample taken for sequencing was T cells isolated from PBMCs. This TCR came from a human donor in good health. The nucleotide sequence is TGCGCCAGCAGGGACAGGGTGACTGGAAACACCATATATTTT. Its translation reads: CASRDRVTGNTIYF.